These 25 T cell receptor beta chains originate from one sample sequenced in a study of cytomegalovirus exposure and HLA in healthy donors. The PCR contained 60 Vbeta and 13 Jbeta primers. Generated by immunoSEQ multiplex PCR, the TCRdb table keeps only in-frame clones and is missing some. This table holds about 80,000 clones, roughly 80% found once. The sequenced sample consisted of PBMCs. These receptors were taken from a middle-aged woman in good health and CMV-seropositive.

The rearrangement joins TRBV5-1 to TRBJ1-1; no definite D call. The CDR3 runs 17 residues. Per germline, CDR1 SGHRS and CDR2 YFSETQ. V was trimmed by 1 base and J by 2 bases, leaving 18 bases between them. The CDR3: CASSLFASDSINTEAFF. Here the CDR3 DNA reads TGCGCCAGCAGCTTGTTTGCCAGCGACTCGATTAACACTGAAGCTTTCTTT.

The CDR3 sequence is CASSKTGPEAFF. DNA for the CDR3: TGTGCCAGCAGCAAGACAGGTCCTGAAGCTTTCTTT. This chain connects TRBV11-2 to TRBJ1-1; possibly TRBD1 for D (6 bases). Trimming pared 5 bases from V and 6 bases from J, leaving 10 bases between. The CDR3 totals 12 residues. The V gene's germline CDR1 is SGHAT and CDR2 FQNNGV.

The rearrangement uses TRBV5-1 and TRBJ2-5, with 15 bases aligning to TRBD2. The V gene end was trimmed by 2 bases and the J gene end by 3 bases; junction bases not matched to a gene: 8. The CDR3 loop spans 18 amino acids. Germline assignment: CDR1 SGHRS and CDR2 YFSETQ. CDR3 DNA sequence: TGCGCCAGCAGCTTCTTCGGACTAGCGGGGGGGAATAAAGAGACCCAGTACTTC. This sequence encodes CASSFFGLAGGNKETQYF.

This sequence joins TRBV28 and TRBJ2-3; 8 bases map to TRBD1. The germline gives CDR1 MDHEN, CDR2 SYDVKM. V dropped 7 bases and J dropped 3; count of bases not matched to a gene: 12. The CDR3 sequence is 16 residues long. CDR3 DNA: TGTGCCAGCACCGTGACAGGGGTGGGTGCTACAGATACGCAGTATTTT. Translating it yields CASTVTGVGATDTQYF.

The genes are TRBV9 and TRBJ1-3; possible D gene TRBD1, 5 bases. The CDR3 extends over 16 amino acids. CDR1 is SGDLS, CDR2 YYNGEE, per germline. V was pared by 0 bases and J by 2 bases, with 12 bases between. The CDR3 sequence is CASSVERGGAGNTIYF. CDR3 bases: TGTGCCAGCAGCGTAGAGAGGGGAGGCGCTGGAAACACCATATATTTT.

The rearrangement uses TRBV28 and TRBJ1-5; D is unresolved. From germline, CDR1 is MDHEN and CDR2 SYDVKM. Deletions cut 2 bases from V and 7 bases from J, with 12 bases between. There are 14 residues in the CDR3. The CDR3 protein is CASSLEPGYQPQHF. The CDR3 DNA is TGTGCCAGCAGTTTAGAACCAGGCTACCAGCCCCAGCATTTT.

The chain has TRBV13 and TRBJ2-1, with a tentative D call TRBD1 (6 bases). The length of the CDR3 is 13 residues. Germline loops: CDR1 PRHDT, CDR2 FYEKMQ (reference sequence). V was shortened by 5 bases and J by 7 bases, with 12 bases between the two germline ends. The CDR3 nucleotides read TGTGCCAGCAGCGCCACACAGGGTAATGAGCAGTTCTTC. It is translated as CASSATQGNEQFF.

The genes are TRBV16 and TRBJ2-7, with TRBD2 identical over 8 bases. Germline-derived CDR1 and CDR2 are KGHSY and FQNENV. The CDR3 totals 15 residues. Germline trimming cut 4 bases from V and 2 bases from J; bases unmatched to any gene: 7. The CDR3 bases are TGTGCCAGCAGCCCGCTAGCGGGCAGAACCTACGAGCAGTACTTC. As protein: CASSPLAGRTYEQYF.

This chain joins TRBV2 and TRBJ2-7; 9 nucleotides agree with TRBD1. Germline trimming cut 5 bases from V and 0 bases from J; bases unmatched to any gene: 8. CDR3 length: 16 amino acids. Germline CDR1 is SNHLY and CDR2 is FYNNEI. The CDR3 coding sequence is TGTGCCAGCAGTCATCTCCGGGACAGGGTCTCCTACGAGCAGTACTTC. As protein: CASSHLRDRVSYEQYF.

The chain uses TRBV19 and TRBJ2-3; 14 bases agree with TRBD2. Per the germline V gene, CDR1 is LNHDA and CDR2 is SQIVND (reference sequence). Trimming took 5 bases from V and 5 from J; bases not matched to a gene: 15. The CDR3 sequence is 19 residues long. CDR3 DNA: TGTGCCAGTAGTCTCCGTCCCGGGACTAGCGGGGGACCCGGAGATACGCAGTATTTT. Translation: CASSLRPGTSGGPGDTQYF.

This chain connects TRBV7-6 to TRBJ1-3, with D perhaps matching TRBD1 (5 bases). Looked up from germline, CDR1 is SGHVS and CDR2 is FNYEAQ. Trimming shortened V by 1 base and J by 1 base, and 17 bases separated the two germline ends. This CDR3 is 18 amino acids long. CDR3 region: CASSLVLWGPPSGNTIYF. CDR3 bases: TGTGCCAGCAGCTTAGTGTTGTGGGGCCCACCTTCTGGAAACACCATATATTTT.

V gene TRBV5-1 combines with J gene TRBJ2-7, with TRBD1 matching over 8 bases. The ends lost 2 bases at V and 5 bases at J; junction bases unmatched: 3. CDR3 length: 13 amino acids. Looked up from germline, CDR1 is SGHRS and CDR2 is YFSETQ. The CDR3 here is CASSLGQGHEQYF. For the CDR3, the DNA is TGCGCCAGCAGCTTAGGACAGGGCCACGAGCAGTACTTC.

Only a few counts were recorded for this clone. The V call is TRBV5-1, the J call TRBJ2-7; D remains unclear. The length of the CDR3 is 12 residues. V was pared by 4 bases and J by 7 bases, with 12 bases between. CDR1 is SGHRS, CDR2 YFSETQ, per germline. CDR3: CASSATLREQYF. DNA of the CDR3: TGCGCCAGCAGCGCCACCCTACGGGAGCAGTACTTC.

This clone was found a few times. The chain employs TRBV30 and TRBJ1-1; unclear D gene. Per the germline V gene, CDR1 is GTSNPN and CDR2 is SVGIG (reference sequence). Trimming took off 1 base at V and 5 bases at J, with 8 bases between the two ends. The CDR3 runs to 12 residues. CDR3 residues: CAWSDGGTEAFF. The CDR3 DNA sequence: TGTGCCTGGAGTGATGGCGGGACTGAAGCTTTCTTT.

The V gene is TRBV4-2, the J gene TRBJ2-7; perhaps TRBD1 as D (5 bases). The CDR3 has 14 residues. Germline-derived CDR1 and CDR2 are LGHNA and YNFKEQ. Trimming removed 1 base at V and 5 bases at J, with 12 bases between. CDR3 DNA sequence: TGTGCCAGCAGCCAAGTCGGCAGGGAACACGAGCAGTACTTC. Protein sequence: CASSQVGREHEQYF.

This sequence joins TRBV2 and TRBJ1-3; possible D gene TRBD1, 6 bases. This CDR3 is built from 15 residues. Germline CDR1 and CDR2: SNHLY and FYNNEI. Trimming cost V 7 bases and J 2 bases, with 15 bases left between them. The CDR3 DNA is TGTGCCAGCAATCCGAAGACAGGTCCTGGAAACACCATATATTTT. Protein: CASNPKTGPGNTIYF.

This chain connects TRBV18 to TRBJ1-2, with D unclear. The CDR3 runs 13 residues. Trimming cost V 3 bases and J 0 bases, with 5 bases left between them. Germline-derived CDR1 and CDR2 are KGHSH and LQKENI. The CDR3 region is CASSPGPNYGYTF. The DNA of the CDR3 is TGTGCCAGCTCACCGGGCCCTAACTATGGCTACACCTTC.

The V and J genes are TRBV5-4 and TRBJ2-5, with 10 bases lining up with TRBD2. There are 19 residues in the CDR3. Germline V gene data show CDR1 as SGHNT and CDR2 as YYREEE (reference sequence). The V segment lost 5 bases and the J segment 5 bases; nucleotides outside the gene matches: 21. The CDR3 is CASSRRTTGAGGAFETQYF. CDR3 bases: TGTGCCAGCAGTCGCCGTACTACAGGAGCGGGGGGGGCGTTCGAGACCCAGTACTTC.

The chain employs TRBV6-5 and TRBJ2-7; 8 positions match TRBD1. The CDR3 covers 14 residues. Germline CDR1 and CDR2: MNHEY and SVGAGI. Unmatched junction bases numbered 9, after V lost 5 bases and J lost 6 bases. The chain's CDR3 is CASSLDRVVTEQYF. CDR3 in DNA: TGTGCCAGCAGTCTGGACAGGGTTGTTACCGAGCAGTACTTC.

V gene TRBV6-1 combines with J gene TRBJ1-5; no reliable D call. Germline CDR1 is MNHNS and CDR2 is SASEGT. This CDR3 has 15 residues. Trimming took off 7 bases at V and 0 bases at J, with 13 bases between the two ends. This CDR3 is CASTDGSYSNQPQHF. Written as DNA, the CDR3 is TGTGCCAGCACCGATGGCAGTTATAGCAATCAGCCCCAGCATTTT.

This clone came up once. The rearrangement uses TRBV9 and TRBJ1-2; the match to TRBD1 covers 7 bases. J lost 0 bases, V lost 3 bases, and 11 bases had no gene match. Looked up from germline, CDR1 is SGDLS and CDR2 is YYNGEE. There are 17 residues in the CDR3. CDR3: CASSAGQAIRANYGYTF. The CDR3 bases are TGTGCCAGCAGCGCCGGACAGGCGATACGAGCTAACTATGGCTACACCTTC.

The rearrangement uses TRBV27 and TRBJ1-2; 9 positions match TRBD1. V shed 5 bases, J shed 7 bases, and the junction held 8 bases outside the gene matches. CDR1 and CDR2 from the germline V gene are MNHEY and SMNVEV (reference sequence). The CDR3 contains 14 residues. CDR3 nucleotide sequence: TGTGCCAGCAGTAGTCTACAGGGGGCCGGTGGCTACACCTTC. Translating it yields CASSSLQGAGGYTF.

This chain connects TRBV5-1 to TRBJ2-3; no firm D call. The germline gives CDR1 SGHRS, CDR2 YFSETQ. This CDR3 spans 15 amino acids. Trimming cost V 5 bases and J 3 bases, with 16 bases left between them. The CDR3 DNA reads TGCGCCAGCAGGTCGAGTGGAGTGGCGACAGATACGCAGTATTTT. It translates to CASRSSGVATDTQYF. The full variable domain, completed using reference TRBV5-1 and TRBJ2-3, is KAGVTQTPRYLIKTRGQQVTLSCSPISGHRSVSWYQQTPGQGLQFLFEYFSETQRNKGNFPGRFSGRQFSNSRSEMNVSTLELGDSALYLCASRSSGVATDTQYFGPGTRLTVL.

The chain has TRBV7-2 and TRBJ1-1; no definite D call. Per germline, CDR1 SGHTA and CDR2 FQGNSA. The CDR3 covers 12 residues. Trimming pared 7 bases from V and 7 bases from J, leaving 13 bases between. This chain's CDR3 is CASKEYPGEAFF. The CDR3 DNA reads TGTGCCAGCAAAGAGTACCCCGGTGAAGCTTTCTTT.

This clone was observed a few times. The genes are TRBV6-1 and TRBJ2-7, with D maybe TRBD2 (6 bases). This CDR3 comprises 15 residues. Germline assignment: CDR1 MNHNS and CDR2 SASEGT. The V gene lost 5 bases and the J gene lost 0 bases, with 14 bases spanning the gap. This chain's CDR3 is CASSNGDSGSYEQYF. In DNA form, the CDR3 reads TGTGCCAGCAGTAACGGGGACTCTGGCTCCTACGAGCAGTACTTC.